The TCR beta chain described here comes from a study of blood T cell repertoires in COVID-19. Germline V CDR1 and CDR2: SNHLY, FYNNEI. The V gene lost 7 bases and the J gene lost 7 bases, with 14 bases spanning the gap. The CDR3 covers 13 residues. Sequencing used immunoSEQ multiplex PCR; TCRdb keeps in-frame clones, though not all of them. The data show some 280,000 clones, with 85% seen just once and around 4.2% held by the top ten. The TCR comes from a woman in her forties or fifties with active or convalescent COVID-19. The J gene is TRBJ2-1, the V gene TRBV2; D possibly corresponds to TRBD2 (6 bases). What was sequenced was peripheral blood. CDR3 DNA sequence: TGTGCCAGCAAAAGGGACTCTTTAAATGAGCAGTTCTTC. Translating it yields CASKRDSLNEQFF.